This T cell receptor (beta chain) is drawn from a study of a mutant IDH1 vaccine in newly diagnosed glioma. Overall study: Initiation of the vaccine course occurred 4-6 weeks after radiotherapy alone, or alongside temozolomide cycles. The week-35 safety follow-up was V12, and the week-47 study end was V13.

Germline V gene lookup returns CDR1 LNHNV and CDR2 YYDKDF (reference sequence). The length of the CDR3 is 16 residues. Trimming left V 1 base short and J 0 bases short, with 7 bases between. Specified time point: week 47, end of study. Doses consisted of 300 ug of mutant IDH1 20-mer peptide each, paired with topical imiquimod. Here immunoSEQ multiplex PCR was the method, and the copy in TCRdb shows in-frame clones only, minus some. The table includes tens of thousands of clones, almost 65% detected once. On this clone itself: Its antigen remains unknown.

The material was peripheral blood mononuclear cells (PBMCs), obtained from a glioma patient whose treatment included an IDH1 peptide vaccine. The clonotype was recovered from a man between 40 and 49 years old with glioma. Some clones in this sample may be carry-over from other donors' samples. This sequence joins TRBV15 and TRBJ2-6, with D uncertain. The CDR3 nucleotides read TGTGCCACCAGCAGAGTTTTCGGCTCTGGGGCCAACGTCCTGACTTTC. Residues: CATSRVFGSGANVLTF.